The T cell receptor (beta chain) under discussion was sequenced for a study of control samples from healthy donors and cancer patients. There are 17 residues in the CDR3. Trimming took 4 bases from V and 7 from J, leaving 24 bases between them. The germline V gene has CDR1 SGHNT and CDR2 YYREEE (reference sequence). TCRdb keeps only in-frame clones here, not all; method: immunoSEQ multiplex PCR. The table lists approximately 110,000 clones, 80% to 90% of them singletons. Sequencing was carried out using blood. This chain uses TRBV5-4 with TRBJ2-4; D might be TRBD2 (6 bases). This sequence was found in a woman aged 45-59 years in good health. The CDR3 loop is CASSKEAIGGRGNIQYF. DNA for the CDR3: TGTGCCAGCAGCAAAGAAGCAATCGGGGGACGGGGGAACATTCAGTACTTC.